The 17 T cell receptor beta chains in this list originate from one sample, sequenced in a study of T cell responses to AZD1222 COVID-19 vaccine. Repertoires were generated with immunoSEQ multiplex PCR, while TCRdb's copy carries only in-frame clones and drops some. The sample yields nearly 110,000 clones, 87% seen once. Source: peripheral blood, taken 28 days after the second AZD1222 dose. Receptor source: an adult who received the AZD1222 COVID-19 vaccine.

The chain joins TRBV3-1 (or the pseudogene TRBV3-2) to TRBJ2-3; no reliable D call. V was trimmed by 0 bases and J by 5 bases, leaving 6 bases between them. This CDR3 comprises 13 residues. Germline CDR1 LGHDT, CDR2 YNNKEL (reference sequence). CDR3 in DNA: TGTGCCAGCAGCCAAGATCGCGTAGATACGCAGTATTTT. Encoded protein: CASSQDRVDTQYF.

The rearrangement uses TRBV5-1 and TRBJ2-1, with 8 bases aligning to TRBD1. Germline V gives CDR1 SGHRS, CDR2 YFSETQ. V trimming: 0 bases; J trimming: 5 bases; junction bases outside the gene matches: 4. CDR3 length: 15 residues. The CDR3 DNA sequence: TGCGCCAGCAGCTTGGCGACAGGGGCGAACAATGAGCAGTTCTTC. Translation: CASSLATGANNEQFF.

The rearrangement joins TRBV19 to TRBJ1-2; 7 bases fit TRBD1. The CDR3 sequence is 14 residues long. Trimming took 5 bases from V and 9 from J; bases not matched to a gene: 12. In germline, CDR1 is LNHDA, CDR2 SQIVND (reference sequence). CDR3 sequence: CASSPPGTAIRYTF. In DNA form, the CDR3 reads TGTGCCAGTAGTCCCCCCGGGACAGCTATACGCTACACCTTC.

This clone appeared once. This rearrangement joins TRBV7-9 to TRBJ2-1, with TRBD2 matching over 7 bases. The CDR3 is 15 residues long. Germline V CDR1 and CDR2: SEHNR, FQNEAQ (reference sequence). Trimming took 5 bases from V and 5 from J; bases not matched to a gene: 9. The DNA of the CDR3 is TGTGCCAGCAGCCCAGAGGGACTACCGAACAATGAGCAGTTCTTC. Translation: CASSPEGLPNNEQFF.

V gene TRBV7-8 combines with J gene TRBJ2-3; D is possibly TRBD1 or TRBD2 (5 bases each). The CDR3 has 15 amino acids. Trimming removed 4 bases at V and 6 bases at J, with 17 bases between. Germline CDR1 is SGHVS and CDR2 is FQNEAQ. CDR3 in DNA: TGTGCCAGCAGCTCTACGGGGCTAGTTAGGGATACGCAGTATTTT. Translated, it gives CASSSTGLVRDTQYF.

The chain carries TRBV12-3 or TRBV12-4 and TRBJ1-1; 7 bases agree with TRBD1. This CDR3 region has 12 residues. After removal of 6 bases from V and 4 bases from J, the junction contained 2 bases not matched to a gene. CDR3 protein: CASRWDSTEAFF. Written as DNA, the CDR3 is TGTGCCAGCAGATGGGACAGCACTGAAGCTTTCTTT.

Comments on this clone: Within the sample, other DNA sequences also encode this same CDR3. The chain combines TRBV19 with TRBJ2-7; D perhaps matches TRBD1 (5 bases). Germline V gives CDR1 LNHDA, CDR2 SQIVND (reference sequence). Trimming cost V 2 bases and J 2 bases, with 7 bases left between them. The CDR3 runs to 13 residues. The CDR3: CASSIQGTYEQYF. The CDR3 coding sequence is TGTGCCAGTAGTATACAGGGCACCTACGAGCAGTACTTC.

J is TRBJ2-7 and V is TRBV27, with unresolved D. V lost 2 bases to trimming and J lost 3 bases, with 8 bases between them. The CDR3 runs to 13 residues. Germline CDR1 reads MNHEY; CDR2 reads SMNVEV (reference sequence). The CDR3 DNA sequence: TGTGCCAGCAGTTTAGGGGAAGTCTACGAGCAGTACTTC. It specifies CASSLGEVYEQYF.

The chain employs TRBV4-1 and TRBJ2-3; no clear D gene. The CDR3 is 16 residues long. The germline V gene encodes CDR1 MGHRA and CDR2 YSYEKL. The V and J ends lost 1 base and 2 bases respectively, with 13 bases between them. This CDR3 is CASSQVDMGFTDTQYF. CDR3 sequence (DNA): TGCGCCAGCAGCCAAGTTGACATGGGTTTCACAGATACGCAGTATTTT.

The V and J genes are TRBV6-5 and TRBJ1-2; D is perhaps TRBD1 (5 bases). Germline CDR1 reads MNHEY; CDR2 reads SVGAGI. This CDR3 is 14 amino acids long. V was trimmed by 7 bases and J by 4 bases, leaving 16 bases between them. CDR3: CASTYAGQGYGYTF. CDR3 DNA: TGTGCCAGCACCTACGCTGGGCAGGGCTATGGCTACACCTTC.

The rearrangement links TRBV5-6 to TRBJ2-1; D may correspond to TRBD1 or TRBD2 (6 bases each). CDR3 length equals 14 residues. Germline CDR1 reads SGHDT; CDR2 reads YYEEEE. Trimming stripped 4 bases from V and 4 bases from J, with 12 bases between. DNA for the CDR3: TGTGCCAGCAGCGGAGGGGGGCGATACAATGAGCAGTTCTTC. Encoded protein: CASSGGGRYNEQFF.

This clone was recorded once. The J gene is TRBJ1-1, the V gene TRBV6-5; 9 bases are shared with TRBD1. Germline assignment: CDR1 MNHEY and CDR2 SVGAGI. After removal of 6 bases from V and 6 bases from J, the junction contained 8 bases not matched to a gene. The CDR3 consists of 14 residues. CDR3 nucleotides: TGTGCCAGCAGGCCTAACAGGGGGCACGCTGAAGCTTTCTTT. This sequence encodes CASRPNRGHAEAFF.

The chain combines TRBV6-1 with TRBJ1-3; D unresolved. Germline loops: CDR1 MNHNS, CDR2 SASEGT. Trimming removed 1 base at V and 4 bases at J, with 2 bases between. The CDR3 is 12 amino acids. CDR3 nucleotides: TGTGCCAGCAGTGAAGGGGGAAACACCATATATTTT. Its translation is CASSEGGNTIYF.

This clone was picked up a small number of times. V and J are TRBV5-5 and TRBJ2-7, with D uncertain. The CDR3 extends over 14 amino acids. Germline CDR1 and CDR2: SGHKS and YYEKEE (reference sequence). V lost 0 bases, J lost 3 bases, and 10 bases lay in between. CDR3 nucleotide sequence: TGTGCCAGCAGCTTGGCGAACGGAATCTACGAGCAGTACTTC. Translation: CASSLANGIYEQYF.

The chain recombines TRBV6-5 with TRBJ1-5; D gene unclear. Germline assignment: CDR1 MNHEY and CDR2 SVGAGI. V was trimmed by 0 bases and J by 1 base, leaving 7 bases between them. This CDR3 spans 15 amino acids. Written as DNA, the CDR3 is TGTGCCAGCAGTTACTCGGCCAGGAGCAATCAGCCCCAGCATTTT. This codes for CASSYSARSNQPQHF.

The chain combines TRBV4-3 with TRBJ2-7, with 13 nucleotides matching TRBD2. The V gene's germline CDR1 is LGHNA and CDR2 YSLEER. The CDR3 extends over 15 amino acids. V trimming: 4 bases; J trimming: 5 bases; junction bases outside the gene matches: 5. This CDR3 is CASSPSGTSGNEQYF. For the CDR3, the DNA is TGCGCCAGCAGCCCCTCCGGGACTAGCGGGAACGAGCAGTACTTC.

The J gene is TRBJ2-5, the V gene TRBV13; TRBD2 might be the D (6 bases). Trimming left V 5 bases short and J 2 bases short, with 15 bases between. The CDR3 extends over 15 amino acids. Germline loops: CDR1 PRHDT, CDR2 FYEKMQ (reference sequence). Here the CDR3 reads CASSHRGLPQETQYF. The CDR3 bases are TGTGCCAGCAGCCACCGAGGACTACCTCAAGAGACCCAGTACTTC.